This T cell receptor (beta chain) was profiled in a study of blood T cell repertoires in COVID-19. In the study overall: Samples came from the United States, Italy and Spain, spanning acute and convalescent COVID-19. From T cells, B-cell-depleted T cells, or PBMCs came the material, which was cDNA or gDNA.

The germline CDR1 and CDR2 sequences are MNHNS and SASEGT. This CDR3 has 14 residues. This clone showed up just once. A read error may produce the germline difference seen at one junction end. The assay was immunoSEQ multiplex PCR, and TCRdb's table has in-frame clones only and misses some. The profile covers 80,000 or so clones, with more than 70% appearing a single time and roughly 2.1% taken by the ten largest. The specimen was peripheral blood. The TCR sequence derives from a man aged 45-65 years with acute or convalescent COVID-19. The chain has TRBV6-1 and TRBJ2-3; 10 bases line up with TRBD2. This chain's CDR3 is CASTEAGGYDTQYF. In DNA form, the CDR3 reads TGTGCCAGCACTGAAGCGGGGGGGTACGATACGCAGTATTTT.